This T cell receptor (beta chain) was captured in a study of T cells in Graves' hyperthyroidism and ophthalmopathy. Study context: Before treatment of any kind, peripheral blood was taken at initial diagnosis.

RNA transcripts served as the template for amplifying TCR beta CDR3 regions. When the TCR CDR3 underwent first-round RT-PCR, the HTBI primer set was used. In TCRdb, the multiplex PCR reads were re-called with MiXCR into one record per CDR3 protein. The repertoire holds roughly 380,000 distinct CDR3 sequences, less than 15% seen once, with about 20% in the top ten. This clonotype was counted a few times. Trimming cost V 6 bases and J 2 bases; bases outside gene matches: 8. The CDR3 covers 15 residues. Germline V gene lookup returns CDR1 SQVTM and CDR2 ANQGSEA. This sequence originates from a young man with Graves' hyperthyroidism that later progressed to Graves' ophthalmopathy. Sequenced: blood. The chain combines TRBV29-1 with TRBJ2-3; TRBD1 aligns across 10 bases. Here the CDR3 DNA reads TGCAGCGTCCGACAGGGGGCTATTACCACAGATACGCAGTATTTT. Translation: CSVRQGAITTDTQYF.